This T cell receptor (beta chain) was sequenced in a study of OX40 agonist ivuxolimab in advanced cancers. Background on the study: Given to patients was ivuxolimab, an agonistic anti-OX40 (CD134) antibody. Three dose-escalation patients had partial responses: one with hepatocellular carcinoma and two with cutaneous melanoma. Study conclusions and caveats: The specificity for antigen of the expanded peripheral T cells was not determined.

The assay was immunoSEQ multiplex PCR, and TCRdb's table has in-frame clones only and misses some. Of roughly 100,000 clones listed, around 90% are singletons. Remarks on this clone: Its antigen is not identified.

The material sequenced was CD4+ or CD8+ T cells sorted from blood, taken in a trial of the OX40 agonist ivuxolimab. This TCR derives from an adult with an advanced solid tumor such as melanoma, head and neck, liver or kidney cancer.

The CDR3 reads CASSETIREQYF. CDR3 nucleotides: TGTGCCAGCAGTGAAACAATCCGCGAGCAGTACTTC. The chain has TRBV6-1 and TRBJ2-7, with D hard to call. The CDR3 spans 12 residues. V lost 2 bases and J 6 bases, leaving 8 bases between the germline ends. Germline assignment: CDR1 MNHNS and CDR2 SASEGT.